The T cell receptor (beta chain) described here comes from a study of beta chain features in type 1 diabetes. Whole-study context: Summed over all samples, the examined sorted cells came to 85 million to 130 million.

As every portion of the isolated RNA was reverse transcribed, the sequencing read expressed TCRB transcripts. Several million reads were obtained on average from naive, central memory and regulatory T cell samples. Clones were sequenced by immunoSEQ multiplex PCR, and TCRdb holds only the in-frame ones, with some missing. The table lists around 100,000 clones, under 30% of them singletons. This clone occurred a few times. Antigen specificity is unknown. Whole-study findings and limits: Significant though moderate, a shortening of TCRB CDR3s appeared in all four CD4+ subsets of Type 1 diabetes patients. The study found that naive, central memory and Treg TCRB repertoires appeared more similar in patients than in healthy donors. Any HLA effect on TCRB rearrangement was left unresolved by small sub-analyses.

V was trimmed by 3 bases and J by 0 bases, leaving 8 bases between them. This CDR3 has 15 amino acids. Looked up from germline, CDR1 is MGHDK and CDR2 is SYGVNS. Source material: central memory CD4+ T cells from blood. This receptor was taken from a woman under 30 with type 1 diabetes. This sequence joins TRBV25-1 and TRBJ2-2; D uncertain. In nucleotides, the CDR3 is TGTGCCAGCAGTGAGCGGAGAACGAACACCGGGGAGCTGTTTTTT. This translates into CASSERRTNTGELFF.